This T cell receptor (beta chain) was captured by sequencing in a study of T-cell memory formation after mild COVID-19. This clonotype was recorded many times. Its antigen remains unknown. The CDR3 totals 16 residues. The germline V gene has CDR1 SGHRS and CDR2 YFSETQ. The V end lost 2 bases, the J end lost 1 base, and 12 bases lay between the germline ends. Notes on the study in general: Clones that contracted clustered mainly in CM and EM if CD4+ and in EMRA if CD8+. There was no confirmation that second-wave clones peaking on day 37 were SARS-CoV-2 specific.

TCRdb fed the 5' RACE reads into MiXCR, producing one record per CDR3 protein. The repertoire holds roughly 100,000 distinct CDR3 sequences, with 12% as singletons. The gene calls are TRBV5-1 and TRBJ2-2; the D gene is possibly TRBD2 (5 bases). The sample taken for sequencing was PBMCs or a T cell subset sorted from them (not recorded which). The sequence came from an adult woman who had mild COVID-19 (a few samples of this study predate the infection). Cell type and time point are not known. CDR3 region: CASSFRWEMNTGELFF. The CDR3 nucleotides read TGCGCCAGCAGCTTTCGGTGGGAGATGAACACCGGGGAGCTGTTTTTT.